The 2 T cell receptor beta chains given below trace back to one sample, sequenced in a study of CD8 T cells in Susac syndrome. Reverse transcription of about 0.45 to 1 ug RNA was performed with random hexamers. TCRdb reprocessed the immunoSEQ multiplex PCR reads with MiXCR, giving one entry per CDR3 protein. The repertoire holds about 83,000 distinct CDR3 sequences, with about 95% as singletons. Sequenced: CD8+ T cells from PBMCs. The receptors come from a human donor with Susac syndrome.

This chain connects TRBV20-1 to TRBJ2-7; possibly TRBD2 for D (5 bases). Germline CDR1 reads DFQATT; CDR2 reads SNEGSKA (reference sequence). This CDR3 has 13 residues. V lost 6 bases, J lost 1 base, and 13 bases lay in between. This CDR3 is CSAEPRRSYEQYF. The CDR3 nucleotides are TGCAGTGCCGAACCCCGGAGGTCCTACGAGCAGTACTTC.

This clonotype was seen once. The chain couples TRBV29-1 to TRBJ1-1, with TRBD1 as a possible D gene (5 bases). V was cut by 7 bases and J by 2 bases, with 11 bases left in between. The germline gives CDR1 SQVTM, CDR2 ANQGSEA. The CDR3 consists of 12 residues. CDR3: CSGSGLNTEAFF. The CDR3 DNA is TGCAGCGGGTCAGGGCTAAACACTGAAGCTTTCTTT. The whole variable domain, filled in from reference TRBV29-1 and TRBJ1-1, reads SAVISQKPSRDICQRGTSLTIQCQVDSQVTMMFWYRQQPGQSLTLIATANQGSEATYESGFVIDKFPISRPNLTFSTLTVSNMSPEDSSIYLCSGSGLNTEAFFGQGTRLTVV.